A selection of T cell receptor beta chains follows, all from one sample in a study of OX40 agonist ivuxolimab in advanced cancers. Only in-frame clones appear in the TCRdb table, and some are missing; sequencing was by immunoSEQ multiplex PCR. The top ten clones hold around 2% of a sample with about 51,000 clones, around 77% of them seen once. The sample in question was CD4+ or CD8+ T cells sorted from blood, obtained in a trial of the OX40 agonist ivuxolimab. These receptors were taken from an adult with an advanced solid tumor such as melanoma, head and neck, liver or kidney cancer. Both conserved end residues are trimmed from each CDR3.

v_gene,len,CDR3aa
TRBV28,18,ASSFSGVRMTSARRDTQY
TRBV4-1,11,ASSQRFRTEQY
TRBV27,12,ASSTSGTSGQQY
TRBV6-6,12,ASTEGRRRTEAF
TRBV6-5,13,ASSYLWQGAWEQY
TRBV4-1,15,ASSQGHGGGVNQPQH
TRBV5-6,10,ASAGDNYGYT
TRBV6-1,11,ASGGMGSYEQY
TRBV5-1,14,ASSLGGTSGFNEQF
TRBV6-6,14,ASSYSTSGYNHEQY
TRBV27,15,ASSLSKLAGVTGELF
TRBV5-1,13,ASSLVGGVHYEQY
TRBV6-5,14,ASSYTGQGAGNTIY
TRBV6-5,11,ASSRDRTGELF
TRBV15,12,ATSRDRVSTEAF
TRBV10-2,10,ASNPGTEKQY
TRBV6-1,12,ASSGRLAGDTQY
TRBV5-1,13,ASSYDSSGANVLT
TRBV28,14,ASSLSSGRVSVEQY
TRBV20-1,9,ISLRNTEAF